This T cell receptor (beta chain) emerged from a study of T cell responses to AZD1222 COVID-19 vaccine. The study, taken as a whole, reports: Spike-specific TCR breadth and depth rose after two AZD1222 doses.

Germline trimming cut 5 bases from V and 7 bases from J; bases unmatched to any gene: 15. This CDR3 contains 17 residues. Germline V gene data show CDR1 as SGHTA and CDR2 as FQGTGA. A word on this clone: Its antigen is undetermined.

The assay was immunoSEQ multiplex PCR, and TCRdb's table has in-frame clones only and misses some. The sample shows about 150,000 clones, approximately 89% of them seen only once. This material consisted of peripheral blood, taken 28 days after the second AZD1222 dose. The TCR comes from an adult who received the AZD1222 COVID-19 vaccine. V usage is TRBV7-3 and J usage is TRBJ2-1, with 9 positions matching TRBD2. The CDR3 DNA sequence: TGTGCCAGCAGCCCTGCAGGACGAGCGGGAGGTGGAAATGAGCAGTTCTTC. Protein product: CASSPAGRAGGGNEQFF.